This TCR beta chain was found in a study of T cell responses to AZD1222 COVID-19 vaccine. CDR1 and CDR2 from the germline V gene are DFQATT and SNEGSKA (reference sequence). V lost 3 bases and J lost 8; bases outside the gene matches: 13. The CDR3 is made up of 16 amino acids. Clones were read by immunoSEQ multiplex PCR, and TCRdb kept only the in-frame ones, dropping some. The data show about 80,000 clones, approximately 85% seen once. The sequence was collected from an adult who received the AZD1222 COVID-19 vaccine. The material sequenced was peripheral blood, taken 28 days after the second AZD1222 dose. The chain recombines TRBV20-1 with TRBJ2-1; TRBD2 matches 10 bases. Here the CDR3 DNA reads TGCAGTGCTAGTAGGGCTAGCGGGGGTTTCCGCTATGAGCAGTTCTTC. Amino acid sequence: CSASRASGGFRYEQFF.